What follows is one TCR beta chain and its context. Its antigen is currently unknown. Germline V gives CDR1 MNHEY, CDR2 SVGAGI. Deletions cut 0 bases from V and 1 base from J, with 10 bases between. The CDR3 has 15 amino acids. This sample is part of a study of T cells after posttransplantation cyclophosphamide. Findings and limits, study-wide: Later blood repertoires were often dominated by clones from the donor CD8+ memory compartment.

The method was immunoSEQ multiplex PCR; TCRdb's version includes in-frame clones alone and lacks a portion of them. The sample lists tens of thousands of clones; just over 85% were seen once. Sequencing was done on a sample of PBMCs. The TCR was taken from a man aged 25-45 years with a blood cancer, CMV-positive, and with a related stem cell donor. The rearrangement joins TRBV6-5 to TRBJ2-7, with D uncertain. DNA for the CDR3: TGTGCCAGCAGTTACTCTTTCGAGTCGTCCTACGAGCAGTACTTC. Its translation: CASSYSFESSYEQYF.